This TCR beta chain was sequenced for a study of OX40 agonist ivuxolimab in advanced cancers. General study results and limits: In general, CD8+ T cells held more expanded clones than CD4+ did, on average. The CD4+ and CD8+ T cells in the blood had expanded clonally by week 6 at 0.1 to 3.0 mg/kg. Among the lowest peripheral clonal expansion occurred in 0.1-3.0 mg/kg partial responders.

The germline V gene has CDR1 KGHSH and CDR2 LQKENI. This CDR3 has 14 residues. V dropped 0 bases and J dropped 0 bases, with 4 bases sitting between them. For this clone: Its antigen is not known.

The protocol was immunoSEQ multiplex PCR, while the TCRdb copy is restricted to in-frame clones and leaves out a portion. The table shows roughly 34,000 clones, with 89% occurring only once. This sequence originates from an adult with an advanced solid tumor such as melanoma, head and neck, liver or kidney cancer. The J gene is TRBJ2-3, the V gene TRBV18; D uncertain. The specimen was CD4+ or CD8+ T cells sorted from blood, collected in a trial of the OX40 agonist ivuxolimab. The CDR3 here is CASSPPSSTDTQYF. The CDR3 bases are TGTGCCAGCTCACCACCTTCAAGCACAGATACGCAGTATTTT.